Below are 4 T cell receptor beta chains sequenced from a single sample in a study of cytomegalovirus exposure and HLA in healthy donors. The PCR was carried out with 60 Vbeta primers and 13 Jbeta primers. The protocol was immunoSEQ multiplex PCR, while the TCRdb copy is restricted to in-frame clones and leaves out a portion. The sample contains around 75,000 clones, 70% to 80% of which appear only once. The sequencing input was PBMCs. The receptors were sampled from a man between 18 and 35 years old in good health and CMV-seronegative.

The chain recombines TRBV11-2 with TRBJ1-6; 7 nucleotides match TRBD1. With V trimmed by 6 bases and J by 5 bases, 7 bases remained unmatched. The CDR3 is 15 residues long. The V gene's germline CDR1 is SGHAT and CDR2 FQNNGV. The CDR3, as DNA: TGTGCCAGCAGGATTAACAGGGGCGATAATTCACCCCTCCACTTT. Protein product: CASRINRGDNSPLHF.

The gene calls are TRBV5-1 and TRBJ2-7; D remains ambiguous. Per the germline V gene, CDR1 is SGHRS and CDR2 is YFSETQ. The CDR3 is made up of 14 amino acids. V shed 3 bases and J shed 0 bases, with 10 bases lying between them. CDR3 in amino acids: CASSYGQASYEQYF. The DNA of the CDR3 is TGCGCCAGCAGCTATGGGCAGGCCTCCTACGAGCAGTACTTC. The whole variable domain, filled in from reference TRBV5-1 and TRBJ2-7, reads KAGVTQTPRYLIKTRGQQVTLSCSPISGHRSVSWYQQTPGQGLQFLFEYFSETQRNKGNFPGRFSGRQFSNSRSEMNVSTLELGDSALYLCASSYGQASYEQYFGPGTRLTVT.

The genes are TRBV25-1 and TRBJ1-1; the D is unclear. The CDR3 is 14 amino acids. CDR1 MGHDK and CDR2 SYGVNS come from the germline V gene. Deletions cut 4 bases from V and 1 base from J, with 10 bases between. CDR3 DNA: TGTGCCAGCAGTGGTGTAGGGAGGAACACTGAAGCTTTCTTT. This encodes CASSGVGRNTEAFF.

The rearrangement uses TRBV5-1 and TRBJ2-7, with 7 bases lining up with TRBD1. The CDR3 spans 14 residues. V trimming: 1 base; J trimming: 3 bases; junction bases outside the gene matches: 4. The germline V gene encodes CDR1 SGHRS and CDR2 YFSETQ. This CDR3 is CASSLTGEHYEQYV. The CDR3 DNA follows: TGCGCCAGCAGCTTGACAGGGGAACACTACGAGCAGTACGTC.